One sample yielded the 25 T cell receptor beta chains listed below, sequenced in a study of blood T cell repertoires in COVID-19. Using immunoSEQ multiplex PCR, the repertoire was profiled, and TCRdb retains in-frame clones only, with some absent. The table includes around 270,000 clones, around nine tenths detected once. What was sequenced was peripheral blood. Receptors were obtained from a man in his forties with acute or convalescent COVID-19.

The genes are TRBV19 and TRBJ1-5; TRBD1 matches 7 bases. CDR1 LNHDA and CDR2 SQIVND come from the germline V gene (reference sequence). Trimming took 3 bases from V and 3 from J; bases not matched to a gene: 5. The CDR3 is made up of 15 amino acids. The CDR3 region has the DNA TGTGCCAGTAGTATCGGGGGACAGTCCAATCAGCCCCAGCATTTT. Amino acid sequence: CASSIGGQSNQPQHF.

V usage is TRBV9 and J usage is TRBJ1-2; the match to TRBD1 covers 8 bases. The CDR3 covers 15 residues. Trimming cost V 0 bases and J 7 bases; bases outside gene matches: 8. CDR1 is SGDLS, CDR2 YYNGEE, per germline. The CDR3 region is CASSVAQQGVGGYTF. The CDR3 DNA sequence: TGTGCCAGCAGCGTAGCGCAACAGGGGGTCGGTGGCTACACCTTC.

V usage is TRBV5-6 and J usage is TRBJ2-3; 9 positions match TRBD1. This CDR3 is built from 15 residues. Germline CDR1 is SGHDT and CDR2 is YYEEEE. The junction had 4 bases not matched to a gene; V was cut back by 1 base and J by 4 bases. DNA for the CDR3: TGTGCCAGCAGCTTGATAGGGACAGGGTCAGATACGCAGTATTTT. Protein product: CASSLIGTGSDTQYF.

V gene TRBV11-2 combines with J gene TRBJ1-3, with D tentatively TRBD1 (6 bases). Trimming took 4 bases from V and 4 from J, leaving 20 bases between them. Germline CDR1 reads SGHAT; CDR2 reads FQNNGV. The CDR3 runs 17 residues. The CDR3 nucleotides read TGTGCCAGCAGCTCATATGGCGCAGGGGTAGGAGGAAACACCATATATTTT. Amino acids: CASSSYGAGVGGNTIYF.

This clone was seen a handful of times. The V call is TRBV2, the J call TRBJ2-7; D possibly corresponds to TRBD2 (6 bases). CDR3 size: 14 residues. Germline CDR1 is SNHLY and CDR2 is FYNNEI. V shed 5 bases and J shed 3 bases, with 14 bases lying between them. The CDR3 DNA reads as TGTGCCAGCAGTTCGACCGGGACTCTCTACGAGCAGTACTTC. Translated: CASSSTGTLYEQYF.

This sequence joins TRBV20-1 and TRBJ2-1; 11 bases align to TRBD2. Trimming cost V 3 bases and J 4 bases; bases outside gene matches: 5. The CDR3 has 15 amino acids. Germline V lookup: CDR1 DFQATT, CDR2 SNEGSKA (reference sequence). The CDR3 DNA is TGCAGTGCTAGTCGACTAGCGGGGATATACAATGAGCAGTTCTTC. Protein sequence: CSASRLAGIYNEQFF.

This clone appeared a single time. V and J are TRBV7-9 and TRBJ2-2, with TRBD2 as a possible D gene (6 bases). V lost 3 bases, J lost 1 base, and 12 bases lay in between. The germline CDR1 and CDR2 sequences are SEHNR and FQNEAQ (reference sequence). This CDR3 comprises 16 residues. The DNA of the CDR3 is TGTGCCAGCAGCTTGGGTAGCGGCGTGAACACCGGGGAGCTGTTTTTT. Residues: CASSLGSGVNTGELFF.

The V call is TRBV5-1, the J call TRBJ1-1; maybe TRBD1 (6 bases). The CDR3 sequence is 13 residues long. Trimming shortened V by 4 bases and J by 5 bases, and 12 bases separated the two germline ends. Germline CDR1 SGHRS, CDR2 YFSETQ. The CDR3 DNA reads TGCGCCAGCAGCGTGGACAGCAGGACTGAAGCTTTCTTT. Protein product: CASSVDSRTEAFF. The variable domain in full, with the rest retrieved from reference TRBV5-1 and TRBJ1-1, is KAGVTQTPRYLIKTRGQQVTLSCSPISGHRSVSWYQQTPGQGLQFLFEYFSETQRNKGNFPGRFSGRQFSNSRSEMNVSTLELGDSALYLCASSVDSRTEAFFGQGTRLTVV.

This chain uses TRBV5-6 with TRBJ2-7, with D tentatively TRBD2 (5 bases). In germline, CDR1 is SGHDT, CDR2 YYEEEE. The CDR3 length is 15 residues. V dropped 0 bases and J dropped 5 bases, with 15 bases sitting between them. The CDR3 protein is CASSLDHSGFDEQYF. The CDR3 nucleotides read TGTGCCAGCAGCTTGGATCATTCGGGATTCGACGAGCAGTACTTC.

The gene calls are TRBV19 and TRBJ2-2, with a weak D call TRBD2 (6 bases). CDR1 LNHDA and CDR2 SQIVND come from the germline V gene (reference sequence). Trimming cost V 10 bases and J 3 bases, with 12 bases left between them. There are 13 residues in the CDR3. The CDR3 coding sequence is TGTGCCACCCGGGACTTCGACACCGGGGAGCTGTTTTTT. Residues: CATRDFDTGELFF.

The chain is built from TRBV24-1 and TRBJ2-1; 8 bases map to TRBD2. The CDR3 is 14 residues long. With 6 bases clipped from V and 9 bases from J, the junction kept 9 bases outside the gene matches. Germline assignment: CDR1 KGHDR and CDR2 SFDVKD. The CDR3 sequence is CATSLAGPTSEQFF. In DNA form, the CDR3 reads TGTGCCACCAGTCTAGCGGGTCCAACCAGTGAGCAGTTCTTC.

The chain links TRBV3-1 (or the pseudogene TRBV3-2) to TRBJ2-7; 8 bases map to TRBD1. Germline trimming cut 7 bases from V and 3 bases from J; bases unmatched to any gene: 2. CDR1 and CDR2 (germline): LGHDT, YNNKEL (reference sequence). The CDR3 spans 12 residues. The CDR3 region has the DNA TGTGCCAGCACCGGACAGGGCTACGAGCAGTACTTC. Its protein is CASTGQGYEQYF.

The rearrangement joins TRBV7-9 to TRBJ1-2; D possibly corresponds to TRBD1 (5 bases). The V gene lost 8 bases and the J gene lost 4 bases, with 14 bases spanning the gap. Germline CDR1 reads SEHNR; CDR2 reads FQNEAQ (reference sequence). The CDR3 is made up of 13 amino acids. The CDR3 sequence is CASPRGSTYGYTF. CDR3 sequence (DNA): TGTGCCAGCCCCCGGGGGAGTACCTATGGCTACACCTTC.

The CDR3 DNA reads as TGTGCCAGCACCCCGAGACAGGGGAGCTCCTACGAGCAGTACTTC. Its protein is CASTPRQGSSYEQYF. This sequence joins TRBV6-6 and TRBJ2-7, with 8 positions matching TRBD1. Germline V gene lookup returns CDR1 MNHNY and CDR2 SVGAGI (reference sequence). The length of the CDR3 is 15 residues. The V and J ends lost 7 bases and 0 bases, in that order; junction bases with no gene match: 8.

This clone was detected once. Within the sample, other DNA sequences also encode this same CDR3. This chain uses TRBV11-2 with TRBJ1-2, with TRBD1 as a possible D gene (5 bases). Germline V gives CDR1 SGHAT, CDR2 FQNNGV. The CDR3 extends over 12 amino acids. V was cut by 4 bases and J by 8 bases, with 11 bases left in between. The CDR3 loop reads CASSWAGDGYTF. CDR3 sequence (DNA): TGTGCCAGCAGCTGGGCGGGGGACGGCTACACCTTC.

The chain uses TRBV19 and TRBJ1-5; TRBD1 matches at 8 bases. Germline V gene data show CDR1 as LNHDA and CDR2 as SQIVND (reference sequence). This CDR3 has 13 residues. J was trimmed by 4 bases and V by 11 bases; bases with no gene match: 7. The CDR3 DNA is TGTGCCGTCGGAGGGACAGGAAATCAGCCCCAGCATTTT. This gives the protein CAVGGTGNQPQHF.

The chain is built from TRBV2 and TRBJ2-4; possibly TRBD1 for D (5 bases). The ends were cut back, 5 bases at V and 8 bases at J, with 16 bases in the middle. This CDR3 comprises 14 residues. The germline CDR1 and CDR2 sequences are SNHLY and FYNNEI. CDR3 in amino acids: CASSLGVVGYIQYF. In nucleotides, the CDR3 is TGTGCCAGCAGTCTAGGGGTAGTGGGGTACATTCAGTACTTC.

A few counts support this clone. V and J are TRBV7-6 and TRBJ2-7; TRBD2 agrees at 7 bases. CDR1 and CDR2 from the germline V gene are SGHVS and FNYEAQ. V lost 5 bases and J lost 6; bases outside the gene matches: 7. The CDR3 is made up of 13 amino acids. CDR3 nucleotides: TGTGCCAGCAGCCTTCCGGGAGGTCGCGAGCAGTACTTC. Translated, it gives CASSLPGGREQYF. Filled out from reference TRBV7-6 and TRBJ2-7, the complete variable domain reads GAGVSQSPRYKVTKRGQDVALRCDPISGHVSLYWYRQALGQGPEFLTYFNYEAQQDKSGLPNDRFSAERPEGSISTLTIQRTEQRDSAMYRCASSLPGGREQYFGPGTRLTVT.

This clone was observed a single time. The genes are TRBV5-5 and TRBJ2-7; 9 bases align to TRBD1. The germline V gene encodes CDR1 SGHKS and CDR2 YYEKEE (reference sequence). This CDR3 has 13 amino acids. Trimming cost V 4 bases and J 4 bases; bases outside gene matches: 3. The CDR3 coding sequence is TGTGCCAGCAGCAGACAGGGGGGTTACGAGCAGTACTTC. It yields the protein CASSRQGGYEQYF.

The gene calls are TRBV6-5 and TRBJ2-7; possible D gene TRBD2, 6 bases. Germline V gives CDR1 MNHEY, CDR2 SVGAGI. The germline V and J ends were trimmed by 9 bases and 3 bases, with 12 bases remaining between them. This CDR3 has 12 amino acids. CDR3 protein: CASRGGGYEQYF. The CDR3 DNA sequence: TGTGCCAGTCGTGGGGGAGGCTACGAGCAGTACTTC.

The rearrangement uses TRBV30 and TRBJ1-3; possibly TRBD1 for D (6 bases). Germline loops: CDR1 GTSNPN, CDR2 SVGIG (reference sequence). The CDR3 runs to 13 residues. V lost 4 bases to trimming and J lost 6 bases, with 13 bases between them. The CDR3 loop is CAWTGQNPNTIYF. The CDR3 region has the DNA TGTGCCTGGACAGGACAGAACCCAAACACCATATATTTT.

This CDR3 reads CATSDSGRGEQFF. In DNA form, the CDR3 reads TGTGCCACCAGTGATTCCGGGAGAGGTGAGCAGTTCTTC. The rearrangement joins TRBV24-1 to TRBJ2-1, with D possibly TRBD2 on 6 matching bases. V lost 2 bases and J 9 bases, leaving 10 bases between the germline ends. Germline V gene data show CDR1 as KGHDR and CDR2 as SFDVKD. The CDR3 totals 13 residues.

The chain carries TRBV5-8 and TRBJ1-5; 7 bases are a match to TRBD1. Germline V CDR1 and CDR2: SGHTS, YDEGEE. This CDR3 contains 16 residues. Losses at the gene ends were 1 base for V and 4 bases for J; bases not matched to a gene: 8. The CDR3 region is CASSLRYGRGNQPQHF. CDR3 DNA sequence: TGTGCCAGCAGCTTGCGGTACGGCAGGGGGAATCAGCCCCAGCATTTT.

V gene TRBV10-3 combines with J gene TRBJ1-1; a possible D gene is TRBD1 (5 bases). Trimming pared 1 base from V and 4 bases from J, leaving 10 bases between. The CDR3 sequence is 14 residues long. CDR1 and CDR2 (germline): ENHRY, SYGVKD. The CDR3 DNA reads TGTGCCATCAGTGAGTGGCAGGGTGGCACTGAAGCTTTCTTT. Translation: CAISEWQGGTEAFF.

The chain links TRBV6-5 to TRBJ1-6, with D unclear. The germline gives CDR1 MNHEY, CDR2 SVGAGI. Trimming shortened V by 6 bases and J by 10 bases, and 13 bases separated the two germline ends. CDR3 length equals 13 residues. This chain's CDR3 is CASRVQSESPLHF. The CDR3 coding sequence is TGTGCCAGCAGAGTCCAGTCCGAATCACCCCTCCACTTT.